This is a list of T cell receptor beta chains from one sample in a study of blood T cells in healthy people across ages. TCRdb itself ran the 5' RACE reads through MiXCR, one entry per CDR3 protein. There are about 800,000 distinct CDR3 sequences in the sample; 20% to 25% occur only once, and around 3.6% lies in the top ten. The sample was also linked to a second study, of T cells of mothers and their children.

Sequenced sample: blood. These TCRs come from a boy aged 5-17 years in good health. CDR3s leave out the opening cysteine and the closing phenylalanine or tryptophan. Each record gives: J gene, V gene, CDR3 protein.

TRBJ1-5	TRBV4-2	ASSQGGGDYSNQPQH
.	TRBV7-9	ASSLALLAELYEQY
.	TRBV18	ASSPGTGDHQQF
TRBJ2-1	TRBV29-1	SVEDSRAYNEQF
TRBJ2-2	TRBV27	ASSFGASTGELL
TRBJ2-5	TRBV11-2	ASSVGQPQETQY
TRBJ2-3	TRBV28	ASSPEGNGKDTQY
TRBJ1-2	TRBV5-5	ASSTRDRGVNYGYT
TRBJ1-2	TRBV11-2	ASSLRPTGLINYGYT
TRBJ1-5	TRBV6-5	ASRPRGRDQPQH
TRBJ2-5	TRBV11-2	ASSQYREGETQY
TRBJ2-7	TRBV12-3/TRBV12-4	ASSLGPDIGVSEQY
TRBJ1-1	TRBV18	ASSPPVAAGMNTEAF
TRBJ2-7	TRBV12-3/TRBV12-4	ASSYSDRFPYEQY
.	TRBV7-9	ASSLGISGGGDEQF
TRBJ1-2	TRBV2	ASGGTEDYGYT
TRBJ2-5	TRBV11-2	ASSLDGGGAFETQY
TRBJ2-1	TRBV14	ASSPDRDGNEQF
TRBJ2-7	TRBV29-1	SAEGLAGGPSSYEQY
TRBJ2-1	TRBV7-2	ASSSDRGLYNEQF
TRBJ1-1	TRBV6-6	ASTFSGGLNTEAF
TRBJ2-3	TRBV6-5	ASSYTVEDTQY
TRBJ1-6	TRBV5-5	ASSFRGPTSSYNSPLH
TRBJ1-2	TRBV13	ASTVQGLRGYT
TRBJ2-5	TRBV7-2	ASSLELAGGLQF
TRBJ2-2	TRBV6-1	ASSDKSLGDSGELF
TRBJ1-4	TRBV7-9	ASGTMGQELF
TRBJ2-4	TRBV28	ASTPWEGPLGGLAKNIQY
TRBJ2-7	TRBV7-9	ASSLDQSSSYEQY
TRBJ2-1	TRBV19	ASNPRGESYNEQF
TRBJ2-7	TRBV27	ASSADRGGYEQY
TRBJ1-2	TRBV6-2/TRBV6-3	ASSYSSALGYGYT
TRBJ1-2	TRBV27	ASSSLDRDYYGYT
TRBJ2-1	TRBV28	ASSLPLPLPNEQF
TRBJ1-4	TRBV4-1	ASSQVRPDSNEKLF
TRBJ2-7	TRBV10-3	AISERGSGRSRYEQY
TRBJ2-1	TRBV12-3/TRBV12-4	ASSSRGAGVPF
TRBJ2-7	TRBV6-2/TRBV6-3	ASNPGLAGLEQY
TRBJ2-1	TRBV5-5	ASTKTWSYNEQF
TRBJ2-1	TRBV10-3	AIRMGWGAYNEQF
TRBJ2-3	TRBV15	ATSTFGGGASTDTQY
TRBJ1-1	TRBV10-1	ASRESGSANTEAF
TRBJ2-5	TRBV10-3	AIANRDGTGETQY
TRBJ1-4	TRBV7-9	ASSLAGREKLF
TRBJ1-1	TRBV7-9	ASSLTGRSTEAF
TRBJ2-7	TRBV20-1	SAPTGLVAYEQY
TRBJ2-5	TRBV5-1	ASSRVGKETQY
TRBJ2-5	TRBV13	ASSLRGLAGCH
TRBJ2-6	TRBV5-8	ASSFPKGRFRGTGANVLT
.	TRBV3-1	ASSKTLAGWYNEQF
TRBJ2-5	TRBV29-1	SVEGWDQETQY
TRBJ1-2	TRBV10-3	AIMGGTPNYGYT
TRBJ2-2	TRBV7-3	ASSLTMDTGELF